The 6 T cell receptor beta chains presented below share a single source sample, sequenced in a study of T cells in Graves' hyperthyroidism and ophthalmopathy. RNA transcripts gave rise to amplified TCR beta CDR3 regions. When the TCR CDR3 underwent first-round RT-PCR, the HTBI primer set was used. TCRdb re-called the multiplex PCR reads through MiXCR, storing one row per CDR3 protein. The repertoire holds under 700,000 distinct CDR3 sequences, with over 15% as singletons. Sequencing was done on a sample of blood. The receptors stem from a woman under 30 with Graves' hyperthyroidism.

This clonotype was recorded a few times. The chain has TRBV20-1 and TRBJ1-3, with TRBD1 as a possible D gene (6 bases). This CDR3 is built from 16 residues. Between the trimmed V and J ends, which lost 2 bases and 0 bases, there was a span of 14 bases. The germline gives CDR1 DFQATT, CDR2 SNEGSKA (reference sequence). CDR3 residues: CSARSGQYGSGNTIYF. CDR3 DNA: TGCAGTGCTAGATCAGGACAGTATGGCTCTGGAAACACCATATATTTT.

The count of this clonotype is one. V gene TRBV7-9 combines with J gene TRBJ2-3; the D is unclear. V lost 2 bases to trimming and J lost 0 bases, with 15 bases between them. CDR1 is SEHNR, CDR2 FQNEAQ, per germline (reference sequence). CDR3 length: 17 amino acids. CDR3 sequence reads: CASSLRPKWPSTDTQYF. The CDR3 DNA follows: TGTGCCAGCAGCTTACGCCCAAAATGGCCTAGCACAGATACGCAGTATTTT.

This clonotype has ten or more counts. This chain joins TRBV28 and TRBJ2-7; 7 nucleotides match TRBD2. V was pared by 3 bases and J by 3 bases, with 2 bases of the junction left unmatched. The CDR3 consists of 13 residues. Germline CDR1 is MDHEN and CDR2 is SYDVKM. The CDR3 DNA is TGTGCCAGCAGTTTTTCGGGAGGCTACGAGCAGTACTTC. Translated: CASSFSGGYEQYF. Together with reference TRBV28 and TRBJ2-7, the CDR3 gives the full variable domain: DVKVTQSSRYLVKRTGEKVFLECVQDMDHENMFWYRQDPGLGLRLIYFSYDVKMKEKGDIPEGYSVSREKKERFSLILESASTNQTSMYLCASSFSGGYEQYFGPGTRLTVT.

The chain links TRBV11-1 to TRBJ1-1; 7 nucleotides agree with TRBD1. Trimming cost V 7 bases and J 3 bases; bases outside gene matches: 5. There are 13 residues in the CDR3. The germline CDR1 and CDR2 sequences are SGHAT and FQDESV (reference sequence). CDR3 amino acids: CASTRGEDTEAFF. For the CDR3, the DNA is TGTGCCAGCACCAGGGGGGAGGACACTGAAGCTTTCTTT.

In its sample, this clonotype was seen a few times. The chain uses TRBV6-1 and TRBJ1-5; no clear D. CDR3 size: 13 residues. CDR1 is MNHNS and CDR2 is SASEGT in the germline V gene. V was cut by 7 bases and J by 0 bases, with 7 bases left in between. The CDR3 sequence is CASTENSNQPQHF. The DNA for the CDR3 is TGTGCCAGCACCGAAAATAGCAATCAGCCCCAGCATTTT.

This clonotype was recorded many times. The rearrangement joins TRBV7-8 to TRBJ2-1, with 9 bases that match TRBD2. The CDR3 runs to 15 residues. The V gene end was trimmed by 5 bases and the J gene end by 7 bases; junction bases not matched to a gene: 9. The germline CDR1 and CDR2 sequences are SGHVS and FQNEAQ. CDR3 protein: CASSPRLAAINEQFF. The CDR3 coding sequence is TGTGCCAGCAGCCCTCGACTAGCGGCCATAAATGAGCAGTTCTTC. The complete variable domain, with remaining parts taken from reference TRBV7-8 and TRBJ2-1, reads GAGVSQSPRYKVAKRGQDVALRCDPISGHVSLFWYQQALGQGPEFLTYFQNEAQLDKSGLPSDRFFAERPEGSVSTLKIQRTQQEDSAVYLCASSPRLAAINEQFFGPGTRLTVL.